The subject of this entry is one T cell receptor (beta chain). Antigen specificity is unknown. The source of the sample is a study of T cell responses to AZD1222 COVID-19 vaccine. The CDR3 covers 12 residues. CDR1 is SQVTM, CDR2 ANQGSEA, per germline. Trimming removed 1 base from V and 5 bases from J, with 9 bases in between. Data came from immunoSEQ multiplex PCR; TCRdb stores just in-frame clones and leaves some out. This sample has over 70,000 clones; 60% to 85% occur once, and the top ten carry 25% to 30%. Study outcomes and limitations: Donor demographics were predominantly white British with a female majority; clonal diversity may be underestimated. Researchers report vaccine-associated CD4 TCRs spanning spike, with dominance at 160-218 and 743-854.

This rearrangement joins TRBV29-1 to TRBJ2-7, with a tentative D call TRBD1 (5 bases). This clonotype was sampled from an adult who received the MenACWY meningococcal vaccine as a control. Sequences were derived from peripheral blood, sampled 28 days after the second dose of the MenACWY control vaccine. The CDR3 DNA is TGCAGCGTTGAAGGGGCAGGGCACGAGCAGTACTTC. This codes for CSVEGAGHEQYF.